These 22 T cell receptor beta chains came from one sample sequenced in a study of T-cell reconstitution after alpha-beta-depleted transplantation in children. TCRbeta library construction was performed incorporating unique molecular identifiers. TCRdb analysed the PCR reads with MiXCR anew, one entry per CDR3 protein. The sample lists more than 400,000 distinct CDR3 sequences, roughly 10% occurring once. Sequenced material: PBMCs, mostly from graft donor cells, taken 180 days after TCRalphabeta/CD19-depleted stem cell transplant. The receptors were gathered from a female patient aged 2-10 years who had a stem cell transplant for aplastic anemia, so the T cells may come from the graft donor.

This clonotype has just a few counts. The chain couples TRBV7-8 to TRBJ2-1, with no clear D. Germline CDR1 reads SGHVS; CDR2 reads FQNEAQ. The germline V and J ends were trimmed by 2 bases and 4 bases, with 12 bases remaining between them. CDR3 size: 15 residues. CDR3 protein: CASSLRTITYNEQFF. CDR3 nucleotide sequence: TGTGCCAGCAGCTTAAGGACCATCACTTACAATGAGCAGTTCTTC.

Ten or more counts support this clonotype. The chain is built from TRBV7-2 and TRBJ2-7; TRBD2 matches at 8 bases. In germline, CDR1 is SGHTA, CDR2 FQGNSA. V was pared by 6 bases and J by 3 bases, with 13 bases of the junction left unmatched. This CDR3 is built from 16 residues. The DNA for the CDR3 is TGTGCCAGCAGTCTATACTTCGGGACTAGGTACTACGAGCAGTACGTC. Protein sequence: CASSLYFGTRYYEQYV.

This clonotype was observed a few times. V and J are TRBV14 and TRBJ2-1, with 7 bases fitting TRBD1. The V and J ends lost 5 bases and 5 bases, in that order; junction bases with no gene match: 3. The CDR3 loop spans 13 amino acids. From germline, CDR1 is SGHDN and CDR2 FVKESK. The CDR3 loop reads CASSYRGNNEQFF. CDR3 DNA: TGTGCCAGCAGCTACAGGGGAAACAATGAGCAGTTCTTC.

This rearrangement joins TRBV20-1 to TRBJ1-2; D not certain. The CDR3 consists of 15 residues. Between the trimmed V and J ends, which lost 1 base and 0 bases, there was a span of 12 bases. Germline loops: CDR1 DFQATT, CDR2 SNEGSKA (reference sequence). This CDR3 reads CSARVNPRANYGYTF. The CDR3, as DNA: TGCAGTGCTAGAGTCAATCCCAGAGCTAACTATGGCTACACCTTC.

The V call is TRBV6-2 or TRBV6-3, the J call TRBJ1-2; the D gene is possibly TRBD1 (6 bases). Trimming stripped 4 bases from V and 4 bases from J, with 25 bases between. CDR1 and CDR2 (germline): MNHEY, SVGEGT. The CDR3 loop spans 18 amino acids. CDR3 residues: CASSSPTYIGGIVYGYTF. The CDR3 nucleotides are TGTGCCAGCAGTTCACCTACCTACATTGGGGGCATCGTCTATGGCTACACCTTC.

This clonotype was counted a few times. This CDR3 is CASSSGFGEAFF. For the CDR3, the DNA is TGCGCCAGCAGCTCGGGATTCGGTGAAGCTTTCTTT. The J gene is TRBJ1-1, the V gene TRBV5-1; D is undetermined. This CDR3 region has 12 residues. The ends were cut back, 3 bases at V and 7 bases at J, with 10 bases in the middle. The germline V gene encodes CDR1 SGHRS and CDR2 YFSETQ.

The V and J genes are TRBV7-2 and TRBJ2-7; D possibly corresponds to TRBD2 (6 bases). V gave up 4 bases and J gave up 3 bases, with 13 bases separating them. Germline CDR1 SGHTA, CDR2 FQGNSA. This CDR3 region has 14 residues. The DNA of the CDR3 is TGTGCCAGCAGCTCAACGGGACTCCTCTACGAGCAGTACTTC. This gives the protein CASSSTGLLYEQYF.

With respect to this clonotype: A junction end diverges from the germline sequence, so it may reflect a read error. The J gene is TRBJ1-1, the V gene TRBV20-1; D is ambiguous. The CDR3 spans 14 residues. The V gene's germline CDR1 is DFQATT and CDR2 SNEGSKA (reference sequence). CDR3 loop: CSARVARANTKAFF. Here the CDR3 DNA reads TGCAGTGCTAGAGTCGCACGGGCGAACACTAAAGCTTTCTTT.

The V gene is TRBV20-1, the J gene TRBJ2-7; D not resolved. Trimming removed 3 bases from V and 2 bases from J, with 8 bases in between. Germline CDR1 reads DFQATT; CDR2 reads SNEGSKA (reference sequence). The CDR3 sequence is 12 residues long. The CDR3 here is CSARVRTYEQYF. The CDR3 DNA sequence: TGCAGTGCTAGGGTCAGGACCTACGAGCAGTACTTC.

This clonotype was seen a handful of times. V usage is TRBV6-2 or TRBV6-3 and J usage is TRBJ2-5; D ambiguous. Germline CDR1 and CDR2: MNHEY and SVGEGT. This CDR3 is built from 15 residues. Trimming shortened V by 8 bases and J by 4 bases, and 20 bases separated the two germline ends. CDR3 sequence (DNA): TGTGCCAGCCGTACCCCACCCTCACTGAGAGAGACCCAGTACTTC. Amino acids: CASRTPPSLRETQYF.

The CDR3 DNA reads TGTGCCGTAAAACCGGGCGGGCCCGGGGAGCTGTTTTTT. It yields the protein CAVKPGGPGELFF. This sequence joins TRBV7-3 and TRBJ2-2; tentative D call: TRBD2 (5 bases). CDR3 length: 13 amino acids. Germline V lookup: CDR1 SGHTA, CDR2 FQGTGA. With 11 bases removed from V and 6 bases from J, the gap between germline ends came to 16 bases.

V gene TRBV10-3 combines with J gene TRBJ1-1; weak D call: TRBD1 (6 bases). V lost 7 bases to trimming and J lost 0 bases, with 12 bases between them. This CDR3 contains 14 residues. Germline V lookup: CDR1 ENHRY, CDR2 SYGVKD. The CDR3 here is CAINFAGVNTEAFF. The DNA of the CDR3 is TGTGCCATCAATTTCGCAGGGGTGAACACTGAAGCTTTCTTT.

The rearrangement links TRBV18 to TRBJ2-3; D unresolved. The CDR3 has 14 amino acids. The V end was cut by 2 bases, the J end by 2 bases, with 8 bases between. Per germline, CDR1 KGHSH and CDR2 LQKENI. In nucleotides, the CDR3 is TGTGCCAGCTCACCAACGACTCACACAGATACGCAGTATTTT. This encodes CASSPTTHTDTQYF.

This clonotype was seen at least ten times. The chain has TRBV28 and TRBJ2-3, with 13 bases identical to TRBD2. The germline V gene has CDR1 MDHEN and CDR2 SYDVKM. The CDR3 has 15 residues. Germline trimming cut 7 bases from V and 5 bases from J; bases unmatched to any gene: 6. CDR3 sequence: CASTPLAGGIDTQYF. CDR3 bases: TGTGCCAGCACCCCACTAGCGGGAGGGATAGATACGCAGTATTTT. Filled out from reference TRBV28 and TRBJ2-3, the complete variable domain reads DVKVTQSSRYLVKRTGEKVFLECVQDMDHENMFWYRQDPGLGLRLIYFSYDVKMKEKGDIPEGYSVSREKKERFSLILESASTNQTSMYLCASTPLAGGIDTQYFGPGTRLTVL.

The CDR3 here is CASSGGTGGYTF. The CDR3 DNA follows: TGTGCCAGCAGCGGCGGGACGGGCGGCTACACCTTC. This chain joins TRBV9 and TRBJ1-2, with a tentative D call TRBD1 (5 bases). There are 12 residues in the CDR3. CDR1 is SGDLS, CDR2 YYNGEE, per germline. Between the trimmed V and J ends, which lost 3 bases and 8 bases, there was a span of 11 bases.

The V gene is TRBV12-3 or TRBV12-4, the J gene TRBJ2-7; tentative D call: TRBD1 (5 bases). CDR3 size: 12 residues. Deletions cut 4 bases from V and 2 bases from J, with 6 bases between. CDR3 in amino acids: CASSSGTYEQYV. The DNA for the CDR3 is TGTGCCAGCAGTTCAGGGACCTACGAGCAGTACGTC.

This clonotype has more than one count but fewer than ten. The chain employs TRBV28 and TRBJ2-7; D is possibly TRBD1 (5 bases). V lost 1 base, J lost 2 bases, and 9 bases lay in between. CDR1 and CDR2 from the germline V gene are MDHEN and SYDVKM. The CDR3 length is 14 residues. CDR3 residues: CASSLSRTTYEQYV. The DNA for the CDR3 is TGTGCCAGCAGTTTATCCCGGACAACCTACGAGCAGTACGTC.

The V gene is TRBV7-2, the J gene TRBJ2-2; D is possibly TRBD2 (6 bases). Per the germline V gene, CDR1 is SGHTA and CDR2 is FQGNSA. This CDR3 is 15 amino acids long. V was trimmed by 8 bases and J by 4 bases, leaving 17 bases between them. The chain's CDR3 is CASGLRLGGTGELFF. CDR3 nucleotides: TGTGCCAGCGGACTTCGGTTGGGGGGCACCGGGGAGCTGTTTTTT.

The CDR3 sequence is CASSHGLSPSYEQYF. The CDR3 nucleotides are TGTGCCAGCAGCCATGGTTTGAGTCCATCCTACGAGCAGTACTTC. The V gene is TRBV3-1, the J gene TRBJ2-7; no clear D. Germline lookup yields CDR1 LGHDT and CDR2 YNNKEL (reference sequence). The CDR3 covers 15 residues. V gave up 3 bases and J gave up 1 base, with 13 bases separating them.

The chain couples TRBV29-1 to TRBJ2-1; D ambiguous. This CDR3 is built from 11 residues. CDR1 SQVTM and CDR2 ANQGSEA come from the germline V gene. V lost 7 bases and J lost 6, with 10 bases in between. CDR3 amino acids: CSADFSNEQFF. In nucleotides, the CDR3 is TGCAGCGCTGATTTCAGCAATGAGCAGTTCTTC.

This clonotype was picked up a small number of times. The CDR3 reads CASSLNRNNEQFF. Here the CDR3 DNA reads TGTGCCAGCAGCTTAAATAGAAACAATGAGCAGTTCTTC. The chain couples TRBV11-3 to TRBJ2-1; D remains unclear. The CDR3 is 13 amino acids. The germline CDR1 and CDR2 sequences are SGHNT and YENEEA. V dropped 2 bases and J dropped 5 bases, with 7 bases sitting between them.

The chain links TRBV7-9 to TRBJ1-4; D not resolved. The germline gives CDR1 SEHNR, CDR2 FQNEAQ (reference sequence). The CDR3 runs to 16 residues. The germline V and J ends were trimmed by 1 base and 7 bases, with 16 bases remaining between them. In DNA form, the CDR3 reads TGTGCCAGCAGCTTAGGACGGTTGGGGTTGGGTGAAAAACTGTTTTTT. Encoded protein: CASSLGRLGLGEKLFF.